This TCR beta chain emerged from a study of blood T cell repertoires in COVID-19. Study at large: Sites across the United States, Italy and Spain contributed samples from acute and convalescent COVID-19. PBMCs, B-cell-depleted T cells, or T cells were the source of the cDNA or gDNA that made up the material.

In the original analysis: Estimation of nucleated cell counts relied on the amplification of reference gene primers. TCRdb keeps only in-frame clones here, not all; method: immunoSEQ multiplex PCR. The V and J calls and the clone size are those of that table, but D and trimming were determined from the DNA. The table has roughly 190,000 clones, approximately 91% seen once. There are 16 residues in the CDR3. Germline V gives CDR1 SGHRS, CDR2 YFSETQ. The V end lost 0 bases, the J end lost 1 base, and 13 bases lay between the germline ends. The sample comprised peripheral blood. The chain carries TRBV5-1 and TRBJ1-2; D is ambiguous. This sequence originates from a man aged 30 to 39 with acute or convalescent COVID-19. The CDR3 region has the DNA TGCGCCAGCAGCTTGGTGACGGGCGGGGTTAACTATGGCTACACCTTC. It yields the protein CASSLVTGGVNYGYTF.